The sample holds a few counts of the clone carrying this T cell receptor (beta chain). Its antigen is as yet unknown. The record originates from a study of T cell responses to AZD1222 COVID-19 vaccine. Study results and caveats: Spike-specific TCR breadth and depth were elevated following two AZD1222 doses. Seropositive at baseline were only a handful of AZD1222 recipients.

This table comes from immunoSEQ multiplex PCR, and its TCRdb copy is limited to in-frame clones, with some not included. Of some 150,000 clones listed, 88% are singletons. Here the sequenced sample was peripheral blood, taken after recovery from COVID-19. The receptor comes from an adult who had recovered from COVID-19.

The CDR3 region has the DNA TGTGCCAGCCAGAGGGGACTAGCGGGCCAAGAGACCCAGTACTTC. It is translated as CASQRGLAGQETQYF. The V call is TRBV19, the J call TRBJ2-5; 12 bases align to TRBD2. The CDR3 length is 15 residues. Trimming removed 9 bases from V and 1 base from J; junction bases left unmatched: 6. CDR1 LNHDA and CDR2 SQIVND come from the germline V gene (reference sequence).